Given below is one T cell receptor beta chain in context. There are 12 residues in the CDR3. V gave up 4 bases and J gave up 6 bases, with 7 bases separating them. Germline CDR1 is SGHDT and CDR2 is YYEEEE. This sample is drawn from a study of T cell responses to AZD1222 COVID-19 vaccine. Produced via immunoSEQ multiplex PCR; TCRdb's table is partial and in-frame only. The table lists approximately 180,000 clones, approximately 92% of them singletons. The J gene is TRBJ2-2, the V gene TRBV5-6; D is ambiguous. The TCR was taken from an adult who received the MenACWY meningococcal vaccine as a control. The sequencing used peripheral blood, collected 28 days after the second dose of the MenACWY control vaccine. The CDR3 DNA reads TGTGCCAGCAGCACCTTATCCGGGGAGCTGTTTTTT. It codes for CASSTLSGELFF.